This T cell receptor (beta chain) was captured in a study of blood T cell repertoires in COVID-19. Study summary: Sites in the United States, Italy and Spain provided acute and convalescent COVID-19 samples.

How the authors handled the data: Reference gene primer amplification gave nucleated cell count estimates. Only in-frame clones appear in the TCRdb table, and some are missing; sequencing was by immunoSEQ multiplex PCR. For V, J and clone size, that table is used; D and trimming come from the DNA. This table holds a few hundred thousand clones, over 80% found once. V lost 2 bases and J 2 bases, leaving 12 bases between the germline ends. CDR3 length: 15 amino acids. Germline V lookup: CDR1 MNHNS, CDR2 SASEGT. Participants' reported clinical history set cohort assignment. Cohort 3 donors counted as recovered after two negative PCRs, clearance, or resolved symptoms.

The sequence derives from a woman aged 45-59 years who had recovered from COVID-19. What was sequenced was PBMCs or T cells enriched from blood (not recorded which). The genes are TRBV6-1 and TRBJ2-5; possibly TRBD2 for D (6 bases). This CDR3 reads CASSELGLAQETQYF. The DNA of the CDR3 is TGTGCCAGCAGTGAATTGGGGCTAGCGCAAGAGACCCAGTACTTC.